The TCR beta chain under discussion was sequenced for a study of blood T cell repertoires in COVID-19. Background on the study: T cells, B-cell-depleted T cells, or PBMCs supplied cDNA or gDNA.

As handled by the study authors: Reference gene primer amplification gave nucleated cell count estimates. Sequencing used immunoSEQ multiplex PCR; TCRdb keeps in-frame clones, though not all of them. D and trimming come from the DNA, and the V and J calls and clone size come from that table. The sample yields approximately 3,200 clones, around 93% seen once. The TCR sequence derives from a human donor in a cohort sampled during active COVID-19. The specimen sequenced was peripheral blood.

The CDR3 reads CASSSPGGRPDTQYF. CDR3 bases: TGTGCCAGCAGTTCCCCCGGGGGGCGTCCAGATACGCAGTATTTT. This rearrangement joins TRBV28 to TRBJ2-3; tentative D call: TRBD2 (7 bases). V was shortened by 4 bases and J by 4 bases, with 15 bases between the two germline ends. The CDR3 totals 15 residues. Germline assignment: CDR1 MDHEN and CDR2 SYDVKM.